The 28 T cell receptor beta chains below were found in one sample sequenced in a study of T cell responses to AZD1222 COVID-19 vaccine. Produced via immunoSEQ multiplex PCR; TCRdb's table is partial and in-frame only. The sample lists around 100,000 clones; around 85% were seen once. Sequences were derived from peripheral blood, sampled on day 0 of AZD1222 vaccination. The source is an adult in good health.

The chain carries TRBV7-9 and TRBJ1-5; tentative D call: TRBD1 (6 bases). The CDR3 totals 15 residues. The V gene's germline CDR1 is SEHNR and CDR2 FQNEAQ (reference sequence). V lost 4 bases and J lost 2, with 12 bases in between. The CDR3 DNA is TGTGCCAGCAGCTCTAGGGGGGCAGGCAATCAGCCCCAGCATTTT. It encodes CASSSRGAGNQPQHF.

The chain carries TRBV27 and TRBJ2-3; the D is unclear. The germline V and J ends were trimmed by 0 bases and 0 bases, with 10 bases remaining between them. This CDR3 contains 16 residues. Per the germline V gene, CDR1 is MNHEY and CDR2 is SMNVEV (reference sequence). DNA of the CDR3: TGTGCCAGCAGTTTATCGGCGTCATCTAGCACAGATACGCAGTATTTT. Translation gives CASSLSASSSTDTQYF.

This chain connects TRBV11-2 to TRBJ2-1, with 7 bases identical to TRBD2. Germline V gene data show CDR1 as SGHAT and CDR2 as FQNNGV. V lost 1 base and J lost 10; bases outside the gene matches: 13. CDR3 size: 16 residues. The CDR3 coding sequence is TGTGCCAGCAGCTTAGGGTCCGGGACTACCCCTAGGGAGCAGTTCTTC. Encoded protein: CASSLGSGTTPREQFF. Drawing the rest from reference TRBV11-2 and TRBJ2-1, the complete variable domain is EAGVAQSPRYKIIEKRQSVAFWCNPISGHATLYWYQQILGQGPKLLIQFQNNGVVDDSQLPKDRFSAERLKGVDSTLKIQPAKLEDSAVYLCASSLGSGTTPREQFFGPGTRLTVL.

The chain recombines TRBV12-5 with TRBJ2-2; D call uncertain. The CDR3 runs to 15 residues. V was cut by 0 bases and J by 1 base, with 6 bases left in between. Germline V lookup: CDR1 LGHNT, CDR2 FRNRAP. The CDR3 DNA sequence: TGTGCTAGTGGTTTGGTAAACAGGAACACCGGGGAGCTGTTTTTT. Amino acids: CASGLVNRNTGELFF.

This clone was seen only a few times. The CDR3 here is CASSSGQGLNSPLHF. CDR3 sequence (DNA): TGCGCCAGCAGCTCGGGACAGGGACTTAATTCACCCCTCCACTTT. The rearrangement links TRBV5-1 to TRBJ1-6, with 9 bases aligning to TRBD1. The CDR3 runs 15 residues. Germline lookup yields CDR1 SGHRS and CDR2 YFSETQ. J was trimmed by 6 bases and V by 3 bases; bases with no gene match: 4. The variable domain in full, completed from reference TRBV5-1 and TRBJ1-6, reads KAGVTQTPRYLIKTRGQQVTLSCSPISGHRSVSWYQQTPGQGLQFLFEYFSETQRNKGNFPGRFSGRQFSNSRSEMNVSTLELGDSALYLCASSSGQGLNSPLHFGNGTRLTVT.

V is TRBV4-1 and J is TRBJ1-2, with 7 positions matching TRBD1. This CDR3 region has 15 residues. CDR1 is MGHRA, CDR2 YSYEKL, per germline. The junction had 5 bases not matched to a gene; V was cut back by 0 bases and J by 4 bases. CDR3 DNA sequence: TGCGCCAGCAGCCAAGAGGGCGCAGGGGGCTATGGCTACACCTTC. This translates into CASSQEGAGGYGYTF.

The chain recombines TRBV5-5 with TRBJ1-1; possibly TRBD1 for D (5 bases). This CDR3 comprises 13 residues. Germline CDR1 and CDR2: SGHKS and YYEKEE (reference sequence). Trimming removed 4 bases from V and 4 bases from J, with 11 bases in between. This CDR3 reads CASSRDGATEAFF. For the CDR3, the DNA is TGTGCCAGCAGCCGGGACGGGGCCACTGAAGCTTTCTTT.

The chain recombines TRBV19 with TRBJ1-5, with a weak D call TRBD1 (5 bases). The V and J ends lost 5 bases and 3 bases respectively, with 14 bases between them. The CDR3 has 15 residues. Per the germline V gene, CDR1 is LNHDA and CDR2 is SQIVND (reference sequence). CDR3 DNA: TGTGCCAGTAGTTACACGCGGGGCCACAATCAGCCCCAGCATTTT. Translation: CASSYTRGHNQPQHF. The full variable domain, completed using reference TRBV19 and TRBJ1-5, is DGGITQSPKYLFRKEGQNVTLSCEQNLNHDAMYWYRQDPGQGLRLIYYSQIVNDFQKGDIAEGYSVSREKKESFPLTVTSAQKNPTAFYLCASSYTRGHNQPQHFGDGTRLSIL.

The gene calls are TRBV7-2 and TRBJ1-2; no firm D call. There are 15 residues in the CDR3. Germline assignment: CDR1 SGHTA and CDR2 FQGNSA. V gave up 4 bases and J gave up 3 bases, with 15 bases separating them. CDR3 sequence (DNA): TGTGCCAGCAGCTCCCCCGGTCCGGCCTACTATGGCTACACCTTC. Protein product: CASSSPGPAYYGYTF.

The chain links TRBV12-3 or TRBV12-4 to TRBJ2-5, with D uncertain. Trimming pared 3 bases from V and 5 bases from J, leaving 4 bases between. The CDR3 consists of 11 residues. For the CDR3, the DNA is TGTGCCAGCAGTTTCAGGGAGACCCAGTACTTC. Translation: CASSFRETQYF.

The CDR3 DNA is TGTGCCAGCAGTCCAAGGACAGTTACTACGCCCCAGCATTTT. Encoded protein: CASSPRTVTTPQHF. The J gene is TRBJ1-5, the V gene TRBV6-2 or TRBV6-3; a weak D match, TRBD1 (6 bases). V was clipped by 5 bases and J by 9 bases, with 17 bases between them. The CDR3 runs 14 residues. In germline, CDR1 is MNHEY, CDR2 SVGEGT.

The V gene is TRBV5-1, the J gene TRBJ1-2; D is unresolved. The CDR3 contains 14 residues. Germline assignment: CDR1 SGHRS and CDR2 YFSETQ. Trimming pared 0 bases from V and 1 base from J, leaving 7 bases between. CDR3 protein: CASSLDSFNYGYTF. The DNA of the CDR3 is TGCGCCAGCAGCTTGGACAGCTTTAACTATGGCTACACCTTC.

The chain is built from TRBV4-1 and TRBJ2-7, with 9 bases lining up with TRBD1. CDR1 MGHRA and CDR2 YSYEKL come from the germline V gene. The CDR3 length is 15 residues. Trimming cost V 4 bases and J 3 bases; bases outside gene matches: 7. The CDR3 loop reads CASSPGQGWDYEQYF. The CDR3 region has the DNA TGCGCCAGCAGCCCCGGACAGGGGTGGGACTACGAGCAGTACTTC.

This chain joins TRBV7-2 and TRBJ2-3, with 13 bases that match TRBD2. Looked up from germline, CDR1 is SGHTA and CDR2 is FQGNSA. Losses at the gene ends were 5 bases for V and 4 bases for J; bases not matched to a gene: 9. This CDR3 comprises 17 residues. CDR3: CASSIGLAGAIADTQYF. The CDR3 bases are TGTGCCAGCAGCATTGGACTAGCGGGAGCTATCGCAGATACGCAGTATTTT. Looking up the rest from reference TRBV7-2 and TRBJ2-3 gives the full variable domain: GAGVSQSPSNKVTEKGKDVELRCDPISGHTALYWYRQSLGQGLEFLIYFQGNSAPDKSGLPSDRFSAERTGGSVSTLTIQRTQQEDSAVYLCASSIGLAGAIADTQYFGPGTRLTVL.

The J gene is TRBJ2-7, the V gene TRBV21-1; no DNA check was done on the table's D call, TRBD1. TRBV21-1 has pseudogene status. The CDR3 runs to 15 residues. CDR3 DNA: TGTGCCCGGTTCCGAGGGGACAGAAGCTCCTACGAGCAGTACTTC. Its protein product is CARFRGDRSSYEQYF.

The DNA of the CDR3 is TGTGCCAGCAGTGAAGCAGCCAGGGACCTCTACGAGCAGTACTTC. The encoded protein is CASSEAARDLYEQYF. The chain is built from TRBV6-1 and TRBJ2-7; D is tentatively TRBD1 or TRBD2 (5 bases each). The germline V gene encodes CDR1 MNHNS and CDR2 SASEGT. The CDR3 runs to 15 residues. V dropped 0 bases and J dropped 3 bases, with 12 bases sitting between them.

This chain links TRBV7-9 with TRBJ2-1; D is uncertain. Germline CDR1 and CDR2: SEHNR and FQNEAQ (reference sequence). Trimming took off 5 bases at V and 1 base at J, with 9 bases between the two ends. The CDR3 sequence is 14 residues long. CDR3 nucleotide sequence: TGTGCCAGCAGCACGCTAGGGTCCTACAATGAGCAGTTCTTC. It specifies CASSTLGSYNEQFF.

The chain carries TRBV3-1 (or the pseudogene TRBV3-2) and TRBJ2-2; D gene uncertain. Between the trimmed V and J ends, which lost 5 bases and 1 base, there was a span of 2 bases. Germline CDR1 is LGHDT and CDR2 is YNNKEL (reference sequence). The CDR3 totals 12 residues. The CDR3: CASSKNTGELFF. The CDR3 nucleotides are TGTGCCAGCAGCAAGAACACCGGGGAGCTGTTTTTT.

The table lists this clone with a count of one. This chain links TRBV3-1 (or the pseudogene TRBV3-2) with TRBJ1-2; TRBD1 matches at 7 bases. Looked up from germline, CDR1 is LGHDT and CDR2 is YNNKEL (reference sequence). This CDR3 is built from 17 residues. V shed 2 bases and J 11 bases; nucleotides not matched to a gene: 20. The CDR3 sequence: CASSQRGRGGRLRGYTF. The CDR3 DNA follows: TGTGCCAGCAGCCAAAGGGGCAGGGGGGGCAGACTACGAGGTTACACCTTC.

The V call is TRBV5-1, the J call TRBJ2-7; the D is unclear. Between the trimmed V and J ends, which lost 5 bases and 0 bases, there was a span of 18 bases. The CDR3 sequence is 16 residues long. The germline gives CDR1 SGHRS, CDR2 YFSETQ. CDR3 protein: CASRTGPATSSYEQYF. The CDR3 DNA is TGCGCCAGCAGAACGGGTCCTGCGACCAGCTCCTACGAGCAGTACTTC.

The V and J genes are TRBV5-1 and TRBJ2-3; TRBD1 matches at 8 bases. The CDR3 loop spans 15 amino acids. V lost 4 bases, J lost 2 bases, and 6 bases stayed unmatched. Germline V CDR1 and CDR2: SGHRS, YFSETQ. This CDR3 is CASSAGGADTDTQYF. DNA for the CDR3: TGCGCCAGCAGCGCAGGGGGCGCCGACACAGATACGCAGTATTTT.

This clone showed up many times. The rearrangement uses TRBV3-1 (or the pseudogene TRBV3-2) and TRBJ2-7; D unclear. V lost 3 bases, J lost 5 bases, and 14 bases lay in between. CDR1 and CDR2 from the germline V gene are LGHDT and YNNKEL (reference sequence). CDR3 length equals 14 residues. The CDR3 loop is CASSHPTYPNEQYF. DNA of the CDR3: TGTGCCAGCAGCCACCCGACATACCCAAACGAGCAGTACTTC.

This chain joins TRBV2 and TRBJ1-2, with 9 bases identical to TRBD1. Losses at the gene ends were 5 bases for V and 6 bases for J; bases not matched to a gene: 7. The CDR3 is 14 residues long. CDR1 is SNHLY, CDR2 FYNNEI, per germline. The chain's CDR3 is CASSTGTGYHGYTF. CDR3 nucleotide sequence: TGTGCCAGCAGTACCGGGACAGGGTACCATGGCTACACCTTC.

CDR3: CASSDYRDRDLSETQYF. CDR3 nucleotides: TGTGCCAGCAGCGACTACCGGGACAGGGATCTATCGGAGACCCAGTACTTC. The chain carries TRBV5-6 and TRBJ2-5, with TRBD1 matching over 9 bases. CDR1 is SGHDT, CDR2 YYEEEE, per germline. V lost 4 bases, J lost 5 bases, and 15 bases stayed unmatched. The CDR3 totals 17 residues.

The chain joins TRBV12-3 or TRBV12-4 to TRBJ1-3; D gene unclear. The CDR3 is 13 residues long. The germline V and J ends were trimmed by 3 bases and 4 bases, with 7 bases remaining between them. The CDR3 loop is CASSLNSGNTIYF. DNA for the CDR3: TGTGCCAGCAGTTTGAACAGCGGAAACACCATATATTTT.

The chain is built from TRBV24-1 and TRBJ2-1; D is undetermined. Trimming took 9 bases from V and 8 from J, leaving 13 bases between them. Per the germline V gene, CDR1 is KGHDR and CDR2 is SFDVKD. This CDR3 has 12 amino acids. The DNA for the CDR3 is TGTGCCACCCTGGGTCTGGGCGATGAGCAGTTCTTC. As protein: CATLGLGDEQFF.

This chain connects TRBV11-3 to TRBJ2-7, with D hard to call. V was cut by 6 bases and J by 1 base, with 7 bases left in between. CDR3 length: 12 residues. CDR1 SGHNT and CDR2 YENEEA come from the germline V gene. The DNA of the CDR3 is TGTGCCAGCAGTGCCGGGTCCTACGAGCAGTACTTC. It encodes CASSAGSYEQYF. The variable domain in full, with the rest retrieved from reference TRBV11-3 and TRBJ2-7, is EAGVVQSPRYKIIEKKQPVAFWCNPISGHNTLYWYLQNLGQGPELLIRYENEEAVDDSQLPKDRFSAERLKGVDSTLKIQPAELGDSAVYLCASSAGSYEQYFGPGTRLTVT.

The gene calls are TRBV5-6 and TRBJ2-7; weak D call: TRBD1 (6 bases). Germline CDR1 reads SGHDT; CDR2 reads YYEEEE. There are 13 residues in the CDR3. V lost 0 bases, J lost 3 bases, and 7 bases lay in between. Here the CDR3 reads CASSLGGHYEQYF. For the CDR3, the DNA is TGTGCCAGCAGCTTGGGGGGACACTACGAGCAGTACTTC.